The T cell receptor (beta chain) under discussion was sequenced for a study of beta chain features in type 1 diabetes. Overall study: Patients shared similar age, gender and cell yields with healthy donors. General study findings and limits: Amplification by PCR could prefer shorter templates, with the same effect in patients and controls.

Sequencing targeted expressed TCRB transcripts, as all isolated RNA had been reverse transcribed. The data were produced by immunoSEQ multiplex PCR, yet TCRdb's version contains in-frame clones alone and is incomplete. Here the sample spans 620,000 or so clones, less than 20% being singletons. Note on this clone: No antigen is known for it.

Each donor gave one heparinised blood draw averaging around 120 mL. Researchers reported sorting CD4+ naive, central memory, regulatory and stem cell-like memory cells via CD45RO/CCR7/CD25/CD127/CD95/CD27. This CDR3 contains 18 residues. Losses at the gene ends were 0 bases for V and 5 bases for J; bases not matched to a gene: 9. In germline, CDR1 is LGHNA, CDR2 YNFKEQ. Input material: naive CD4+ T cells from blood. The J gene is TRBJ2-7, the V gene TRBV4-2; the match to TRBD2 covers 14 bases. The TCR comes from a man aged 18-30 years in good health. The CDR3 bases are TGTGCCAGCAGCCAAGATAGAGGGACTAGCGGGAGTTGGCACGAGCAGTACTTC. Its translation is CASSQDRGTSGSWHEQYF.